The entry that follows covers one T cell receptor (beta chain) sequence. This entry is derived from a study of blood T cell repertoires in COVID-19. Study-level background: The United States, Italy and Spain were the sources of the acute and convalescent COVID-19 samples. In each case, the material was cDNA or gDNA derived from T cells, B-cell-depleted T cells, or PBMCs.

Original processing notes: Estimates of nucleated cell counts were drawn from the amplification of reference gene primers. The table came from immunoSEQ multiplex PCR; TCRdb's copy has only in-frame clones and leaves some out. The V and J calls and clone size come from that table; D and trimming were worked out from the DNA. The sample contains fewer than 250,000 clones, approximately 84% of which appear only once. Germline CDR1 is SGHNT and CDR2 is YENEEA. With 2 bases clipped from V and 4 bases from J, the junction kept 7 bases outside the gene matches. There are 18 residues in the CDR3. The chain uses TRBV11-3 and TRBJ2-1; 14 bases are a match to TRBD2. The TCR sequence derives from a man aged 50 to 59 with acute or convalescent COVID-19. Sequencing was done on a sample of peripheral blood. The CDR3 coding sequence is TGTGCCAGCAGCTTAAACCAGTGGACTAGCGGGAGGTACAATGAGCAGTTCTTC. It specifies CASSLNQWTSGRYNEQFF.